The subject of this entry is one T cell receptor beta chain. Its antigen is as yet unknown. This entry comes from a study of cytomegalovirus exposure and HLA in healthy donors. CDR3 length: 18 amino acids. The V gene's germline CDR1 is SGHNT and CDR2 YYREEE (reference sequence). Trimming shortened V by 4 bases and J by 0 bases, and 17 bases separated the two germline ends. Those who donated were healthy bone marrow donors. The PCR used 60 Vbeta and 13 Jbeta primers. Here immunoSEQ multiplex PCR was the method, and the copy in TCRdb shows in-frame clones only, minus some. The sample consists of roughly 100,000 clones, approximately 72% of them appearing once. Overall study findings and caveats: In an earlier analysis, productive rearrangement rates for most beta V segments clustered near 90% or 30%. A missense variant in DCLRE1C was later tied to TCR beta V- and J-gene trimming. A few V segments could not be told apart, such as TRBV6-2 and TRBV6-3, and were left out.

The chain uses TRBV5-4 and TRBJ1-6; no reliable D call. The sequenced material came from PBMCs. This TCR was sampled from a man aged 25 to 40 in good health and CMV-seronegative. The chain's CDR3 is CASSRGGMGSSYNSPLHF. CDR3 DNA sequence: TGTGCCAGCAGCCGGGGAGGGATGGGAAGCTCCTATAATTCACCCCTCCACTTT.